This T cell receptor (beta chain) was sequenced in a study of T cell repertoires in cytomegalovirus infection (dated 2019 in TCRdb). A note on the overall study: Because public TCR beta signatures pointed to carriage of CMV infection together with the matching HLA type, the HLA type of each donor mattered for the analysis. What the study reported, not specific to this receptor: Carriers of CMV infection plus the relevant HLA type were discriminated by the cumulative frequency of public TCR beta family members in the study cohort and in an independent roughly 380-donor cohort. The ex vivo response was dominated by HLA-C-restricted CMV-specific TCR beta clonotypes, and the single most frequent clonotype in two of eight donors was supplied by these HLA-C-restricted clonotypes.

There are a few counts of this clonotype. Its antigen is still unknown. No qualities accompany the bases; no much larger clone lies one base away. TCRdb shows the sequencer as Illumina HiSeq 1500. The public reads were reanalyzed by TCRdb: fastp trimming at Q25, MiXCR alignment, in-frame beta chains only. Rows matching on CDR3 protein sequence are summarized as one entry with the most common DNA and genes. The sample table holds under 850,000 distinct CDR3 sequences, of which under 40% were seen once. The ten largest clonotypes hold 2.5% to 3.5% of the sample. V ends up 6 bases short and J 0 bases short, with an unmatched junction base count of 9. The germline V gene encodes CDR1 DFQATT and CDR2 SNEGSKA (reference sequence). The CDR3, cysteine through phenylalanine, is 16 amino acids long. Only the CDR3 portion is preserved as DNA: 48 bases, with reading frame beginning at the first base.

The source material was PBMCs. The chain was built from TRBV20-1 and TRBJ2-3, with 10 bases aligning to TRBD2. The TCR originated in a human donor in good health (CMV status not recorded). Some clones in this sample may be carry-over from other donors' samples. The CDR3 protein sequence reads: CSALVAGGPSTDTQYF. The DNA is TGCAGTGCCCTAGTAGCGGGAGGACCTAGCACAGATACGCAGTATTTT.